The 8 T cell receptor beta chains below were found in one sample sequenced in a study of regulatory T cells in long-lasting Graves disease. Time point given: persistent/refractory GD, antithyroid drugs over 5 years with positive TRAb. PBMC RNA served as the TCR library source. Building the TCR beta libraries relied on iRepertoire HTBI primers, and CDR3 regions underwent Arm-PCR. TCRdb fed the multiplex PCR reads into MiXCR, producing one record per CDR3 protein. Of 400,000 to 500,000 distinct CDR3 sequences in the sample, around 23% were seen once. Sequencing was performed on peripheral blood mononuclear cells (PBMCs), taken when the disease was refractory, from a patient treated with antithyroid drugs. These receptors all stem from a female donor with Graves disease.

This clonotype was recorded at least ten times. V is TRBV28 and J is TRBJ1-5; D remains ambiguous. The CDR3 sequence is 12 residues long. V dropped 7 bases and J dropped 1 base, with 5 bases sitting between them. Germline loops: CDR1 MDHEN, CDR2 SYDVKM. CDR3 bases: TGTGCCAGCAAAAACAGCAATCAGCCCCAGCATTTT. Translation: CASKNSNQPQHF.

This chain uses TRBV3-1 with TRBJ2-7, with 14 bases matching TRBD2. V shed 0 bases and J 7 bases; nucleotides not matched to a gene: 11. The CDR3 consists of 18 residues. Germline V lookup: CDR1 LGHDT, CDR2 YNNKEL (reference sequence). CDR3 DNA sequence: TGTGCCAGCAGCCAAGACCCACTGGGACTAGCGGGAGTGGGAGAGCAGTACTTC. Protein: CASSQDPLGLAGVGEQYF.

The V gene is TRBV27, the J gene TRBJ1-3; TRBD1 agrees at 8 bases. The V gene end was trimmed by 6 bases and the J gene end by 3 bases; junction bases not matched to a gene: 10. Germline assignment: CDR1 MNHEY and CDR2 SMNVEV (reference sequence). The CDR3 runs 16 residues. The CDR3 sequence: CASSLQGAGFGNTIYF. The CDR3 DNA reads as TGTGCCAGCAGCCTGCAGGGGGCAGGGTTTGGAAACACCATATATTTT.

There are a few counts of this clonotype. The chain uses TRBV30 and TRBJ2-7, with a possible D match to TRBD2 (6 bases). V was cut by 3 bases and J by 4 bases, with 16 bases left in between. The CDR3 totals 14 residues. Germline-derived CDR1 and CDR2 are GTSNPN and SVGIG (reference sequence). CDR3 sequence (DNA): TGTGCCTGGAGGATGCTGGGACTCAATTACGAGCAGTACTTC. It is translated as CAWRMLGLNYEQYF.

Details on this clonotype: The DNA is left out, because the CDR3 cannot be placed on it with certainty; the CDR3 is given as TCRdb lists it. The V gene is TRBV6-4, the J gene TRBJ2-2. Germline CDR1 MRHNA, CDR2 SNTAGT. With termini counted, the CDR3 has 15 amino acids. The CDR3 loop reads CASSGRILNPGSCFF.

The sample holds a few counts of this clonotype. This chain connects TRBV20-1 to TRBJ2-2, with D possibly matching TRBD1 (6 bases). CDR1 is DFQATT, CDR2 SNEGSKA, per germline (reference sequence). The CDR3 runs 12 residues. The germline V and J ends were trimmed by 4 bases and 3 bases, with 6 bases remaining between them. CDR3 sequence (DNA): TGCAGTGCTACAGGGGACACCGGGGAGCTGTTTTTT. Amino acids: CSATGDTGELFF.

This clonotype was counted at least ten times. The CDR3 region has the DNA TGTGCCAGCAGCCTAACGGACGGGAACACTGAAGCTTTCTTT. Translating it yields CASSLTDGNTEAFF. This chain uses TRBV3-1 with TRBJ1-1, with no clear D. In germline, CDR1 is LGHDT, CDR2 YNNKEL (reference sequence). V lost 4 bases and J 1 base, leaving 10 bases between the germline ends. The CDR3 extends over 14 amino acids. The full variable domain, its missing parts supplied by reference TRBV3-1 and TRBJ1-1, is DTAVSQTPKYLVTQMGNDKSIKCEQNLGHDTMYWYKQDSKKFLKIMFSYNNKELIINETVPNRFSPKSPDKAHLNLHINSLELGDSAVYFCASSLTDGNTEAFFGQGTRLTVV.

This clonotype showed up many times. The chain uses TRBV28 and TRBJ2-7; D is uncertain. Germline V gives CDR1 MDHEN, CDR2 SYDVKM. Trimming removed 6 bases at V and 4 bases at J, with 16 bases between. The CDR3 loop spans 14 amino acids. CDR3 in amino acids: CASSIGPISYEQYF. CDR3 coding DNA: TGTGCCAGCAGCATCGGGCCTATTAGTTACGAGCAGTACTTC.